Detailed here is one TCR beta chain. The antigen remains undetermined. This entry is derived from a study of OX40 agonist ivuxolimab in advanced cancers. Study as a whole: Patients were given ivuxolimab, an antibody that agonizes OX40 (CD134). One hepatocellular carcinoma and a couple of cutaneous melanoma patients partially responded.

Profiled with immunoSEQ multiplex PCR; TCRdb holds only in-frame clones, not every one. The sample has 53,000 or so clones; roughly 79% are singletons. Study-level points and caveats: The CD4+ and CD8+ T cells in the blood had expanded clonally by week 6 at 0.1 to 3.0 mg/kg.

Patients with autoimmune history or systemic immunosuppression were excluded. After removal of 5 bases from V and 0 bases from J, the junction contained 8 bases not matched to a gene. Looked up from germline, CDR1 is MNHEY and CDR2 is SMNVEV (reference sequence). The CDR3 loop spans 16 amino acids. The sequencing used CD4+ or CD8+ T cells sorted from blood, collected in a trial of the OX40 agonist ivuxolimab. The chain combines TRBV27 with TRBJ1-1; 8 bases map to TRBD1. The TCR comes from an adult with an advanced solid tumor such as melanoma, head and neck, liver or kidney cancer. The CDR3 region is CASSRGTGSMNTEAFF. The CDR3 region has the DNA TGTGCCAGCAGTAGGGGGACAGGCAGTATGAACACTGAAGCTTTCTTT.